The present T cell receptor (beta chain) was sequenced within a study of CD8 T cells in ankylosing spondylitis. The study, taken as a whole, reports: One TCR beta motif, made up of 7 or 8 highly homologous variants, appeared characteristic of ankylosing spondylitis blood. Significantly higher representation of disease-linked clones was reported for matched ankylosing spondylitis synovial fluid. CD8+ by phenotype, disease-linked clones were relatively rare in peripheral blood.

Only a few counts were recorded for this clonotype. Its cognate antigen is unknown. TCRdb ran MiXCR on the 5' RACE reads and lists one entry per CDR3 protein. This sample has 350,000 or so distinct CDR3 sequences, with less than 9.5% found just once. Germline V CDR1 and CDR2: SGHRS, YFSETQ. The CDR3 extends over 15 amino acids. Unmatched junction bases numbered 5, after V lost 7 bases and J lost 5 bases. This TCR came from a male donor with ankylosing spondylitis. The sequenced sample was blood, either unsorted or a sorted T cell fraction (not recorded which). J is TRBJ2-3 and V is TRBV5-1, with 15 positions matching TRBD2. For the CDR3, the DNA is TGCGCCAGCGGGACTAGCGGGAGGAGTGAAGATACGCAGTATTTT. Amino acid sequence: CASGTSGRSEDTQYF.